The present entry profiles one TCR beta chain with its context. Profiled with immunoSEQ multiplex PCR; TCRdb holds only in-frame clones, not every one. The sample consists of around 130,000 clones, 80% to 85% of them appearing once. This sample is part of a study of blood T cell repertoires in COVID-19. CDR3 length equals 15 residues. V shed 2 bases and J 5 bases; nucleotides not matched to a gene: 5. Germline CDR1 SGHRS, CDR2 YFSETQ. The receptor comes from a human donor in a cohort sampled during active COVID-19. The rearrangement uses TRBV5-1 and TRBJ2-1; 9 nucleotides align to TRBD1. Sequencing was performed on peripheral blood. CDR3 nucleotide sequence: TGCGCCAGCAGCTTATGGGACAGGGCCAACAATGAGCAGTTCTTC. Its translation: CASSLWDRANNEQFF.